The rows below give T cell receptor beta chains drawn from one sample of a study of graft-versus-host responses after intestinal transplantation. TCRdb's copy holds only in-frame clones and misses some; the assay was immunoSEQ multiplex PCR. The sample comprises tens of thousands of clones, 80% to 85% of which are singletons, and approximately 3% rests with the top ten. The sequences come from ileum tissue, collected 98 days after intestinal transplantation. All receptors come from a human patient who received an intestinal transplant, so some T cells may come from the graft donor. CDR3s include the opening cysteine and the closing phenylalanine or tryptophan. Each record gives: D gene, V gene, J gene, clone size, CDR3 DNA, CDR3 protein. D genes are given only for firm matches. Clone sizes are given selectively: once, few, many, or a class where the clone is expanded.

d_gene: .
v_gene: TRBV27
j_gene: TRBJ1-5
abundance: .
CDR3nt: TGTGCCAGCAGACGGACAAAAAATCAGCCCCAGCATTTT
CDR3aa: CASRRTKNQPQHF

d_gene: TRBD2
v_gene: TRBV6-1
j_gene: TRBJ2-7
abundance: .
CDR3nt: TGTGCCAGCAGTGAACCAACTAGCGGCTTTTCCTACGAGCAGTACTTC
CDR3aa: CASSEPTSGFSYEQYF

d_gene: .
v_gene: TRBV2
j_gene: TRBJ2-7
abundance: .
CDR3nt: TGTGCCAGCGGCCCTTACGAGCAGTACTTC
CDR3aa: CASGPYEQYF

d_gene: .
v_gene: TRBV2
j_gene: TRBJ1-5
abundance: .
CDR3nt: TGTGCCAGCAGGCAGGAACAGGAACAGCCCCAGCATTTT
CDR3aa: CASRQEQEQPQHF

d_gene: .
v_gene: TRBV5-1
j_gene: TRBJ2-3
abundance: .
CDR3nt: TGCGCCAGCAGCTTGGCCGGGTTTCCCGACGGCACCACAGATACGCAGTATTTT
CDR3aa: CASSLAGFPDGTTDTQYF

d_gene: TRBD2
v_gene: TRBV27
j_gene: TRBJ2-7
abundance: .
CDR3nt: TGTGCCAGCACGTCTAGCGGGGGGAACGAGCAGTACTTC
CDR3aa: CASTSSGGNEQYF

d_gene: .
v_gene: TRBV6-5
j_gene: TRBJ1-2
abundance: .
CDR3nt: TGTGCCAGCAGTTACTCCCCCCGCGTTGGCTACACCTTC
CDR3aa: CASSYSPRVGYTF

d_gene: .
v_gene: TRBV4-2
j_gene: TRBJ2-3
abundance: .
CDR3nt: TGTGCCAGCAGCCAAGGTTGGGAAGGATCGGGCACAGATACGCAGTATTTT
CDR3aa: CASSQGWEGSGTDTQYF

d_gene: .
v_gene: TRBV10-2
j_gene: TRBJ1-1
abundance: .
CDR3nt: TGCGCCTCGAAAGAGGGGTTCCACACTGAAGCTTTCTTT
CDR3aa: CASKEGFHTEAFF

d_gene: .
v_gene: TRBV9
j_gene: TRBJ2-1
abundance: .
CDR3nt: TGTGCCAGCAGCGGAGGGAGCTCCTACAATGAGCAGTTCTTC
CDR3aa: CASSGGSSYNEQFF

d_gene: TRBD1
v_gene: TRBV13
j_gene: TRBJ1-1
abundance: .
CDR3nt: TGTGCCAGCAGCTCCCGCGGACAGGCTAATAGTTTTGAAGCTTTCTTT
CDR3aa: CASSSRGQANSFEAFF

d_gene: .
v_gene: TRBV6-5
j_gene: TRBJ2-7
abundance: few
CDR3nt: TGTGCCAGCCGGGCGGGGAGCGAGCAGTACTTC
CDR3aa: CASRAGSEQYF

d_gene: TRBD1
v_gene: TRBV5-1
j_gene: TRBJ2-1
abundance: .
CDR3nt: TGCGCCAGCAGCTTGGAACACGGACAGGGGTCGCATGAGCAGTTCTTC
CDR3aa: CASSLEHGQGSHEQFF

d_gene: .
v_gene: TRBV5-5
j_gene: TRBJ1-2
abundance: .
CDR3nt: TGTGCCAGCAGGTCGGGTCCACTTAGGGCCTATGGCTACACCTTC
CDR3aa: CASRSGPLRAYGYTF

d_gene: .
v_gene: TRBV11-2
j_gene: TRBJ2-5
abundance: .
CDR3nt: TGTGCCAGCAGCTTAGTGATGATGGAGACCCAGTACTTC
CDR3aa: CASSLVMMETQYF

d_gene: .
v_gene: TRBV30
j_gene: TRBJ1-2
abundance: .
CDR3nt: TGTGCCTGGGTGTTATGGGGCAGCCCCTATGGCTACACCTTC
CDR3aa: CAWVLWGSPYGYTF

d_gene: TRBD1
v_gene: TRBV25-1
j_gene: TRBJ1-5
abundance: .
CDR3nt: TGTGCCAGCAGTGATCGTGGACAGGGGGGTGAGCCCCAGCATTTT
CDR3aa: CASSDRGQGGEPQHF

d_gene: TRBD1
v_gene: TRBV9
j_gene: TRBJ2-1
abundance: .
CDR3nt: TGTGCCAGCAGCGCAGGACAGGATTCTTACAATGAGCAGTTCTTC
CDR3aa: CASSAGQDSYNEQFF

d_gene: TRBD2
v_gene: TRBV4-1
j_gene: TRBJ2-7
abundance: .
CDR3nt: TGCGCCAGCAGCCAGGTAGGGACTAGCGGGAACCTTTACGAGCAGTACTTC
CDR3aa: CASSQVGTSGNLYEQYF

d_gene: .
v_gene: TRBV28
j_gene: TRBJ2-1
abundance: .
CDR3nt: TGTGCCAGCTTAACGCCCGGGGTCAATGAGCAGTTCTTC
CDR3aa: CASLTPGVNEQFF

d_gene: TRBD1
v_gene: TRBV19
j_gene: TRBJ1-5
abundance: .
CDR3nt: TGTGCCAGTAGTTACTTTTTAGGACAGGGAGTTTATAGCAATCAGCCCCAGCATTTT
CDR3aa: CASSYFLGQGVYSNQPQHF

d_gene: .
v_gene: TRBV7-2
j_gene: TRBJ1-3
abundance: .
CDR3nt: TGTGCCAGCAGCTCCCCCCGGGGGTTTCTCCCTGGAAACACCATATATTTT
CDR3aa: CASSSPRGFLPGNTIYF

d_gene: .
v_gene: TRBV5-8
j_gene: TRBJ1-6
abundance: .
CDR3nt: TGTGCCAGCAGCTTGGATGTTGGGACTTTTGATTCACCCCTCCACTTT
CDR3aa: CASSLDVGTFDSPLHF

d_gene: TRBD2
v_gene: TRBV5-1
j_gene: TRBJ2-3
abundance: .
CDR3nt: TGCGCCAGCAGACCGACCCCCGGGACTAGGGTAGCCAACACAGATACGCAGTATTTT
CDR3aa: CASRPTPGTRVANTDTQYF

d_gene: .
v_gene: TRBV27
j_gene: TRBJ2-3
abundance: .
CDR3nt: TGTGCCAGCAGCCGACAGAGGGGCGGGGCGACAGCAGATACGCAGTATTTT
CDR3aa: CASSRQRGGATADTQYF

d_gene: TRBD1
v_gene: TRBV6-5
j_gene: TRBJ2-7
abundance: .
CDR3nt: TGTGCCAGCAGACCCGGGACAGGCCCCCCCTACGAGCAGTACTTC
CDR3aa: CASRPGTGPPYEQYF

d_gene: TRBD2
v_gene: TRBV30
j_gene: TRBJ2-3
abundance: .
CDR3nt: TGTGCCTGGAATCGGGCGCGGGGGAGCACAGATACGCAGTATTTT
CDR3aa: CAWNRARGSTDTQYF

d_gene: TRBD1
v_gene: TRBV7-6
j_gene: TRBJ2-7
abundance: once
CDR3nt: TGTGCCAGCAGCTTAGAAAAGGGGGCAACCTACGAGCAGTACTTC
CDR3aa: CASSLEKGATYEQYF

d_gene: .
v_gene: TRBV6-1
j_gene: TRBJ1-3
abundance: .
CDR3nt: TGTGCCAGCAGTGAAGCGTCAGAGGAGTTCATATACGGGGGAAACACCATATATTTT
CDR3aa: CASSEASEEFIYGGNTIYF

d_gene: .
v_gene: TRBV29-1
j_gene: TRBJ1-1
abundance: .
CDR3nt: TGCAGCGTTGATCAGGACACTGAAGCTTTCTTT
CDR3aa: CSVDQDTEAFF

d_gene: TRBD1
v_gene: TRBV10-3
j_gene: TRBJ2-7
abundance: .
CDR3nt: TGTGCCATCAGTGAGTCCCCCGACAGGGCCTACGAGCAGTACTTC
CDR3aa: CAISESPDRAYEQYF

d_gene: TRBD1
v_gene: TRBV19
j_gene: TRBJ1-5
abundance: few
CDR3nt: TGTGCCACCCAAGTGGGAGGGGGCCGCAATCAGCCCCAGCATTTT
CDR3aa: CATQVGGGRNQPQHF

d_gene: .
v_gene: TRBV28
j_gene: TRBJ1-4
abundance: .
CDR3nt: TGTGCCAGCACCCCCGTCAGGTCCGCGACAACTAATGAAAAACTGTTTTTT
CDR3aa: CASTPVRSATTNEKLFF

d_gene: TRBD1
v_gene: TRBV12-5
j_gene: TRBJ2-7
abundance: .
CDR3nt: TGTGCTAGTGGTTTGGGACAGGGGCGGGCCTACGAGCAGTACTTC
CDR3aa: CASGLGQGRAYEQYF

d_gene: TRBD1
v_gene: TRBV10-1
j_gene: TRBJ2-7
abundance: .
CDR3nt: TGCGCCAGCAGTGCAAGACAGGGGCCAGAATCTTACGAGCAGTACTTC
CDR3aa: CASSARQGPESYEQYF

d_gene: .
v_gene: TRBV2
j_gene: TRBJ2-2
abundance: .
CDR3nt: TGTGCCAGCATCGAAGGGAACACCGGGGAGCTGTTTTTT
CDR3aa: CASIEGNTGELFF

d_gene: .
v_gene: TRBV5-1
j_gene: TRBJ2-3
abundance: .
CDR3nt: TGCGCCAGCAGCTCGACACCGGGACTCCAGGAGGCAGATACGCAGTATTTT
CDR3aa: CASSSTPGLQEADTQYF

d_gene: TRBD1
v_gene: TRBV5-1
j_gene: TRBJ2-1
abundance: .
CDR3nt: TGCGCCAGCAGCGTGACAGGGTCCGACTACAATGAGCAGTTCTTC
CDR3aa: CASSVTGSDYNEQFF

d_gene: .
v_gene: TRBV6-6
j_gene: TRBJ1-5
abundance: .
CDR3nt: TGTGCCAGCAGGGGACCGACTAGCAATCAGCCCCAGCATTTT
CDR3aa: CASRGPTSNQPQHF

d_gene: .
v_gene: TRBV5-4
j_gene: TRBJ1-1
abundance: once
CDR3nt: TGTGCCAGCAGCTTGGGAGTCCGGCATAGTGAAGCTTTCTTT
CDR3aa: CASSLGVRHSEAFF

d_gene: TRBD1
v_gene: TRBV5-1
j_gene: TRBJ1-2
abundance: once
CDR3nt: TGCGCCAGCAGCGGCAGGGGGGTTGGCTACACCTTC
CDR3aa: CASSGRGVGYTF

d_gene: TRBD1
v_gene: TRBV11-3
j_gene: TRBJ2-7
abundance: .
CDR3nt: TGTGCCAGCAGCCAACAGGGGCGGGAGCAGTACTTC
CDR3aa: CASSQQGREQYF

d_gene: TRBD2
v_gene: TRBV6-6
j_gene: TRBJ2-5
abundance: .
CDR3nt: TGTGCCAGCGCGGCTAGCGGGGAACAAGAGACCCAGTACTTC
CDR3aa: CASAASGEQETQYF

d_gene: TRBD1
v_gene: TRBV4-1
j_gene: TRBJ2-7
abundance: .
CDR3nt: TGCGCCAGCAGCCAAGATCTTGAGAGGACAGGGGCGACCTACGAGCAGTACTTC
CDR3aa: CASSQDLERTGATYEQYF

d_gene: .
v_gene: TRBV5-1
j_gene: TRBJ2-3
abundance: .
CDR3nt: TGCGCCAGCAGCTTGGCCCAACCCACAGATACGCAGTATTTT
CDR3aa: CASSLAQPTDTQYF

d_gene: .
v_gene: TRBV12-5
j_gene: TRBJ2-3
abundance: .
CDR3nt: TGTGCTAGTGGTTTCTCTCAATGGGCTTCCACAGATACGCAGTATTTT
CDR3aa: CASGFSQWASTDTQYF

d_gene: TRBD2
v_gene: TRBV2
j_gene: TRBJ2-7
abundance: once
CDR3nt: TGTGCCAGCATCAGACCTCCGGGACTAGACTACGAGCAGTACTTC
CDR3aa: CASIRPPGLDYEQYF

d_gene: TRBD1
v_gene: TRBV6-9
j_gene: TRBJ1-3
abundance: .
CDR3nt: TGTGCCAGCAGACTAACAGGGGGCTCTGGAAACACCATATATTTT
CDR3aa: CASRLTGGSGNTIYF

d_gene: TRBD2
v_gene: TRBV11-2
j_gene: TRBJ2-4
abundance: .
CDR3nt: TGTGCCAGCAGCGTGACTAGCTGGGACATTCAGTACTTC
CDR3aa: CASSVTSWDIQYF

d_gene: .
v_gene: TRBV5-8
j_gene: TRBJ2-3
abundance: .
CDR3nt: TGTGCCAGCAGCTTGGGGACAGTCCAAAAAAGCACAGATACGCAGTATTTT
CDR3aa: CASSLGTVQKSTDTQYF

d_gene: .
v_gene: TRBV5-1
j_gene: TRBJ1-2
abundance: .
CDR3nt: TGCGCCAGCAGCTTAATGGACGGACCTAACTATGGCTACACCTTC
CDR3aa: CASSLMDGPNYGYTF

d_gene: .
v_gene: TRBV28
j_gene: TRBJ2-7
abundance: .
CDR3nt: TGTGCCAGCTGCCTGTTAGGACACGCGGGCTACGAGCAGTACTTC
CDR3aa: CASCLLGHAGYEQYF

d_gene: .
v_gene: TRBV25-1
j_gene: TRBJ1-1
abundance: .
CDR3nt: TGTGCCAGCAGTGTGCGGAACACTGAAGCTTTCTTT
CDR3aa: CASSVRNTEAFF

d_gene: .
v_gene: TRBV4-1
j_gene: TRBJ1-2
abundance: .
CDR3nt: TGCGCCAGCAGCCAAATTGAGGGGTTAAATGGCTACACCTTC
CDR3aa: CASSQIEGLNGYTF

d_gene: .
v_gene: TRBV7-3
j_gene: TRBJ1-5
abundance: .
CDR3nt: TGTGCCAGCAGCGTCAATGGGGGCCAGGGGTTCAGTCAGCCCCAGCATTTT
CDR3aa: CASSVNGGQGFSQPQHF

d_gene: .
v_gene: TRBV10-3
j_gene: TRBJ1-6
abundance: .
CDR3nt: TGTGCCATCAGTCTGCAGGGGAATTCACCCCTCCACTTT
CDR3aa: CAISLQGNSPLHF

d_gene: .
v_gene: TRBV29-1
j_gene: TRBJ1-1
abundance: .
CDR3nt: TGCAGCGTTGATTTGAAGGGGAACACTGAAGCTTTCTTT
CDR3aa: CSVDLKGNTEAFF

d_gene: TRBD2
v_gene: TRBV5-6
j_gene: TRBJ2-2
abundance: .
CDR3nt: TGTCAGCGGGGGGACAACACCGGGGAGCTGTTTTTT
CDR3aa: CQRGDNTGELFF

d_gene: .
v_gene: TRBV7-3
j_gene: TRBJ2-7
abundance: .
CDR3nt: TGTGCCAGCTCTACCAAAATTTCGGGACTCTATCTGGGCAGCTCCTACGAGCAGTACTTC
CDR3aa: CASSTKISGLYLGSSYEQYF